This TCR beta chain was profiled in a study of human versus mouse CDR3 diversity and MHC coevolution. Overall study findings and caveats: Humans had the largest estimated TCR beta repertoire, around 1.6 million clonotypes.

On this clone itself: Its antigen is currently unknown.

This table comes from immunoSEQ multiplex PCR, and its TCRdb copy is limited to in-frame clones, with some not included. The data show roughly 81,000 clones, about 93% seen once. Germline-derived CDR1 and CDR2 are LGHNA and YSLEER. The ends lost 4 bases at V and 7 bases at J; junction bases unmatched: 9. The CDR3 contains 16 residues. The gene calls are TRBV4-3 and TRBJ2-1; 11 bases agree with TRBD2. Sequenced sample: naive CD4+ T cells from blood. Sample subset: CD45RO-negative CD62L-positive naive CD4 T cells. The sequence came from a person between 30 and 69 years old in good health. The chain's CDR3 is CASSLLLAGGMNEQFF. For the CDR3, the DNA is TGCGCCAGCAGCCTCCTTCTAGCGGGGGGTATGAATGAGCAGTTCTTC.